The 2 T cell receptor beta chains below were found in one sample sequenced in a study of blood T cell repertoires in COVID-19. The protocol was immunoSEQ multiplex PCR, while the TCRdb copy is restricted to in-frame clones and leaves out a portion. The sample consists of about 130,000 clones, roughly three quarters of them appearing once. The sample consisted of peripheral blood. These receptors all come from a woman between 70 and 85 years old with acute or convalescent COVID-19.

The genes are TRBV5-1 and TRBJ1-5; TRBD1 might be the D (6 bases). V lost 5 bases and J 0 bases, leaving 12 bases between the germline ends. Germline-derived CDR1 and CDR2 are SGHRS and YFSETQ. This CDR3 spans 15 amino acids. The DNA for the CDR3 is TGCGCCAGCAGACTGGACAGACATAGCAATCAGCCCCAGCATTTT. This sequence encodes CASRLDRHSNQPQHF.

This chain links TRBV6-5 with TRBJ1-2; 11 bases line up with TRBD1. CDR3 size: 15 residues. Unmatched junction bases numbered 3, after V lost 2 bases and J lost 4 bases. The V gene's germline CDR1 is MNHEY and CDR2 SVGAGI. The CDR3 DNA reads as TGTGCCAGCAGTTACCGGGACAGGGGGACCTATGGCTACACCTTC. It specifies CASSYRDRGTYGYTF.